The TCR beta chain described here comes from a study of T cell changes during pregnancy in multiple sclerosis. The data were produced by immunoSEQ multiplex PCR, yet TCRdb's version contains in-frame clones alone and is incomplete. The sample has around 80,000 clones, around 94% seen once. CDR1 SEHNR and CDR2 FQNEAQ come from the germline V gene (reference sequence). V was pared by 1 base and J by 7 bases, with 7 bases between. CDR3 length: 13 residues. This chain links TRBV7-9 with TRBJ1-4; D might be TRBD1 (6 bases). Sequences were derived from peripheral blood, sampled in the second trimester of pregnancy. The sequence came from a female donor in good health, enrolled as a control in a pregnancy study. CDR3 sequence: CASSLGQVEKLFF. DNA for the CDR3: TGTGCCAGCAGCTTAGGACAGGTTGAAAAACTGTTTTTT.